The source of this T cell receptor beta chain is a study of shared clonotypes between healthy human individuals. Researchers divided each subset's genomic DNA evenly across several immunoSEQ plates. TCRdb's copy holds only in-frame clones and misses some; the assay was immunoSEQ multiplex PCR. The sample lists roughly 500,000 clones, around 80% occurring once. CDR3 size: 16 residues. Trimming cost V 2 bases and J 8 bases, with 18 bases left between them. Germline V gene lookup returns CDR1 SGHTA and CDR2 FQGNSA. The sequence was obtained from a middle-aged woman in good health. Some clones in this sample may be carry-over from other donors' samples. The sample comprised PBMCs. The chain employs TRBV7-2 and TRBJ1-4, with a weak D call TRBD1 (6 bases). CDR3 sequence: CASSLFPGGSGEKLFF. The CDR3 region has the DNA TGTGCCAGCAGCTTATTCCCGGGGGGCTCGGGAGAAAAACTGTTTTTT.